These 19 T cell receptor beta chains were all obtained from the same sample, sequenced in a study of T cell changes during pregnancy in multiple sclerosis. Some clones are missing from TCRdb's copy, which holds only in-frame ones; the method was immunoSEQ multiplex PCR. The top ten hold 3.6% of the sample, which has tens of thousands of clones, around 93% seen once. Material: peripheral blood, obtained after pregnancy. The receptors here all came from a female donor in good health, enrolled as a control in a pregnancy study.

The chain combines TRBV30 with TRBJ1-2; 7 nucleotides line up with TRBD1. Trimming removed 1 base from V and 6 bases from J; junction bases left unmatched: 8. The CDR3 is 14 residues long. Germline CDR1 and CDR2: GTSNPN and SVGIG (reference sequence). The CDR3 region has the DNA TGTGCCTGGAGTGGTATCAGGGGGTCGGATGGCTACACCTTC. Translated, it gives CAWSGIRGSDGYTF.

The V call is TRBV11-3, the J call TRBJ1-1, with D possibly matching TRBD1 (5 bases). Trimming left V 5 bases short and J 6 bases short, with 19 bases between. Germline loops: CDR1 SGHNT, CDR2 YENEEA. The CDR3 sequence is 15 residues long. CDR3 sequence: CASSLTGSLGAEAFF. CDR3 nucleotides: TGTGCCAGCAGCCTGACCGGGTCCTTAGGGGCTGAAGCTTTCTTT.

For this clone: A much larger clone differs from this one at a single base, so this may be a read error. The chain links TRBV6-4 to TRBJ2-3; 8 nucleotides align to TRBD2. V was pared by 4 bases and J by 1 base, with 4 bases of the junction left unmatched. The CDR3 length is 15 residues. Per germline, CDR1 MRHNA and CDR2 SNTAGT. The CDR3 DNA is TGTGCCAGCAGTGGGAGTAGCGGGGGCACAGATACGCAGTATTTT. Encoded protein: CASSGSSGGTDTQYF.

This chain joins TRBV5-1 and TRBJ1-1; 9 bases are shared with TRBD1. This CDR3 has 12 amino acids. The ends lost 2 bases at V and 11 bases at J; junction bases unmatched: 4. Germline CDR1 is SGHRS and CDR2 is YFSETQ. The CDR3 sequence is CASSLQGAVAFF. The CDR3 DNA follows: TGCGCCAGCAGCTTACAGGGGGCGGTGGCTTTCTTT.

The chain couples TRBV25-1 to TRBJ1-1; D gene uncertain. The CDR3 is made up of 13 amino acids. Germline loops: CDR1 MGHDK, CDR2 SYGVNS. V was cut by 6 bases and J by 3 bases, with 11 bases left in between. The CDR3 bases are TGTGCCAGCAGCGAGAGGATGGACACTGAAGCTTTCTTT. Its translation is CASSERMDTEAFF.

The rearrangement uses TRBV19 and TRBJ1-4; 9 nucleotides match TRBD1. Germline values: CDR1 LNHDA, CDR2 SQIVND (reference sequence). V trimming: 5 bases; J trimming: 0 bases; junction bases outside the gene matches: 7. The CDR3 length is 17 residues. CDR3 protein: CASSPPDRGATNEKLFF. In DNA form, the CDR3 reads TGTGCCAGTAGTCCCCCCGACAGGGGGGCAACTAATGAAAAACTGTTTTTT.

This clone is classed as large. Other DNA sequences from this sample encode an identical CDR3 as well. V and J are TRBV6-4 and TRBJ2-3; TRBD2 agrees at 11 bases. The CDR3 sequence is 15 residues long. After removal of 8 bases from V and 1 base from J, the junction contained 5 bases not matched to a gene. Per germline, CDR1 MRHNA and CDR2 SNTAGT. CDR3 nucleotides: TGTGCCAGCTCCCCGACTAGCGGGGGCACAGATACGCAGTATTTT. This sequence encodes CASSPTSGGTDTQYF.

CDR3 DNA: TGCGCCAGCGGATTTTCAGACAGCCCCATTGAAGCTTTCTTT. This sequence encodes CASGFSDSPIEAFF. The V and J genes are TRBV5-1 and TRBJ1-1; D is possibly TRBD1 (5 bases). Per germline, CDR1 SGHRS and CDR2 YFSETQ. The V end lost 7 bases, the J end lost 7 bases, and 20 bases lay between the germline ends. The CDR3 length is 14 residues. Combining the CDR3 with reference TRBV5-1 and TRBJ1-1 gives the whole variable domain KAGVTQTPRYLIKTRGQQVTLSCSPISGHRSVSWYQQTPGQGLQFLFEYFSETQRNKGNFPGRFSGRQFSNSRSEMNVSTLELGDSALYLCASGFSDSPIEAFFGQGTRLTVV.

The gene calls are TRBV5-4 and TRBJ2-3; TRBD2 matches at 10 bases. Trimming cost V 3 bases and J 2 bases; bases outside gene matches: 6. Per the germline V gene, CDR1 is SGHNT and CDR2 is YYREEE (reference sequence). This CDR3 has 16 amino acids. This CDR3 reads CASSSPTSGSTDTQYF. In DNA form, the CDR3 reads TGTGCCAGCAGCTCACCGACTAGCGGGTCCACAGATACGCAGTATTTT.

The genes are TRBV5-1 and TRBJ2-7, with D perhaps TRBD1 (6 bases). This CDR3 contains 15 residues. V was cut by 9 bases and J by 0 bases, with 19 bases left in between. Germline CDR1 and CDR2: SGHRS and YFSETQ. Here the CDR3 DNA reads TGCGCCACCAGTGAGGAAGGACAGCACTCCTACGAGCAGTACTTC. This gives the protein CATSEEGQHSYEQYF. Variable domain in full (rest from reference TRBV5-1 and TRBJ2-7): KAGVTQTPRYLIKTRGQQVTLSCSPISGHRSVSWYQQTPGQGLQFLFEYFSETQRNKGNFPGRFSGRQFSNSRSEMNVSTLELGDSALYLCATSEEGQHSYEQYFGPGTRLTVT.

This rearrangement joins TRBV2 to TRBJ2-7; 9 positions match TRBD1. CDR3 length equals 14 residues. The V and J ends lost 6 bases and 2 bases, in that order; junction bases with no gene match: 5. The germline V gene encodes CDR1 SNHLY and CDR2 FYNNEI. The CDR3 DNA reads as TGTGCCAGCAGCCGGGACAGGGAGACCTACGAGCAGTACTTC. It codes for CASSRDRETYEQYF.

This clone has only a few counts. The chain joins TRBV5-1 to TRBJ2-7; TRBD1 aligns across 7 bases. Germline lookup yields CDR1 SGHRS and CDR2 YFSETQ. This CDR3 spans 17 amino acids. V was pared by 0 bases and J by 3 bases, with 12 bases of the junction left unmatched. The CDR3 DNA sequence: TGCGCCAGCAGCTTGGACCCTACAGGGGTAAACGACTACGAGCAGTACTTC. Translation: CASSLDPTGVNDYEQYF.

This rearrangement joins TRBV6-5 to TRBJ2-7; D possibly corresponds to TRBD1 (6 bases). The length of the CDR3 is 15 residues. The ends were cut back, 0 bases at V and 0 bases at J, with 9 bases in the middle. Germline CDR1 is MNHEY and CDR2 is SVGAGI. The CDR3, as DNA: TGTGCCAGCAGTTACTCGGACAGCCTCTCCTACGAGCAGTACTTC. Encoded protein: CASSYSDSLSYEQYF.

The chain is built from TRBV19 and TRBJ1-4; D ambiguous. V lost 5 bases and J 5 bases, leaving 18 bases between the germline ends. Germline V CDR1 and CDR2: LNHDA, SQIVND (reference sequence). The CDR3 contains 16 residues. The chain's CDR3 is CASSPPNAGPNEKLFF. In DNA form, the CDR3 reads TGTGCCAGTAGTCCACCTAACGCGGGCCCCAATGAAAAACTGTTTTTT.

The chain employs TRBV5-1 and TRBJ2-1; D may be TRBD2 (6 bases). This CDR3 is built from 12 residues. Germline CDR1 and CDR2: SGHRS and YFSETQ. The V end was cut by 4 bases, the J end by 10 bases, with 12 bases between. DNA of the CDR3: TGCGCCAGCAGCCCGTGGAGGGAGGAGCAGTTCTTC. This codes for CASSPWREEQFF.

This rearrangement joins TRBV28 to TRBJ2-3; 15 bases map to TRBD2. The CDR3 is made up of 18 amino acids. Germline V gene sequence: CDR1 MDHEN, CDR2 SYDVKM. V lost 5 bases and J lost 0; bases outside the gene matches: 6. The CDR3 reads CASSPPGLAGGSTDTQYF. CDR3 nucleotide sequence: TGTGCCAGCAGTCCGCCGGGACTAGCGGGAGGTAGCACAGATACGCAGTATTTT.

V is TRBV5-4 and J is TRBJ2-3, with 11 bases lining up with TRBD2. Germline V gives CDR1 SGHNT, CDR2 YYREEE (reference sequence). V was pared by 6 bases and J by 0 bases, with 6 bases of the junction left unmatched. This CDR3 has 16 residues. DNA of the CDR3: TGTGCCAGCACCACCCCTAGCGGGAGGAGCACAGATACGCAGTATTTT. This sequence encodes CASTTPSGRSTDTQYF. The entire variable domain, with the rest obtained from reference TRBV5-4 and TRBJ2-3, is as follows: ETGVTQSPTHLIKTRGQQVTLRCSSQSGHNTVSWYQQALGQGPQFIFQYYREEENGRGNFPPRFSGLQFPNYSSELNVNALELDDSALYLCASTTPSGRSTDTQYFGPGTRLTVL.

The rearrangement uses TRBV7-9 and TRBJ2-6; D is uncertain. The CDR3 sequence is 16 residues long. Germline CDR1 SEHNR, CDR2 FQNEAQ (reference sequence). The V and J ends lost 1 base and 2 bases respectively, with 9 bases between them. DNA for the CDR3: TGTGCCAGCAGCTTAGGAGTGGGCACTGGGGCCAACGTCCTGACTTTC. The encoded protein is CASSLGVGTGANVLTF.

The CDR3 DNA sequence: TGTGCCAGCAGCTTAGGGACAGGGTCCGGTGAGCAGTTCTTC. The encoded protein is CASSLGTGSGEQFF. J is TRBJ2-1 and V is TRBV7-2; 8 bases agree with TRBD1. This CDR3 is built from 14 residues. V lost 1 base and J lost 9; bases outside the gene matches: 5. Germline V gene lookup returns CDR1 SGHTA and CDR2 FQGNSA.